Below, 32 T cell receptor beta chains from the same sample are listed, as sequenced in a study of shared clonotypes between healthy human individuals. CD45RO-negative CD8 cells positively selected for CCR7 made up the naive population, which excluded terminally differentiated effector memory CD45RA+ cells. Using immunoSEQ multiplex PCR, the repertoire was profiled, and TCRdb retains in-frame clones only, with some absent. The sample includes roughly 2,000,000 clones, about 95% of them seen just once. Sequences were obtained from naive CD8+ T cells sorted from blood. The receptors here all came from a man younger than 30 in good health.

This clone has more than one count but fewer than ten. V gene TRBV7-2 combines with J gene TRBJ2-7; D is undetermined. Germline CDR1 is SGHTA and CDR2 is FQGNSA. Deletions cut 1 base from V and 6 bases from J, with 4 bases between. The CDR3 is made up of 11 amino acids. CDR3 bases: TGTGCCAGCAGCTTAGGACCCGAGCAGTACTTC. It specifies CASSLGPEQYF.

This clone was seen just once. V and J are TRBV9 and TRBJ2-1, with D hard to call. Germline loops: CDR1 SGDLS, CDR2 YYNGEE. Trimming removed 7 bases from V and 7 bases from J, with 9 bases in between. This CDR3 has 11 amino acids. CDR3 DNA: TGTGCCAGCGGCGATGGAAATGAGCAGTTCTTC. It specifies CASGDGNEQFF.

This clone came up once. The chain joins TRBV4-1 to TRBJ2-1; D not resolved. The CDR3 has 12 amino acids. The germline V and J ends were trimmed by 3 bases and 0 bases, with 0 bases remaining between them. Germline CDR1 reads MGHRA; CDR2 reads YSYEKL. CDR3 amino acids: CASSHSYNEQFF. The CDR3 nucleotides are TGCGCCAGCAGCCACTCCTACAATGAGCAGTTCTTC.

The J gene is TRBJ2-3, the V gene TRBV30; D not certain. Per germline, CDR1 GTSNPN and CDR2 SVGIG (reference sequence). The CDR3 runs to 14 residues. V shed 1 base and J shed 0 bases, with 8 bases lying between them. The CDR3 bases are TGTGCCTGGAGTGCGAGTCTTAGCACAGATACGCAGTATTTT. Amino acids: CAWSASLSTDTQYF.

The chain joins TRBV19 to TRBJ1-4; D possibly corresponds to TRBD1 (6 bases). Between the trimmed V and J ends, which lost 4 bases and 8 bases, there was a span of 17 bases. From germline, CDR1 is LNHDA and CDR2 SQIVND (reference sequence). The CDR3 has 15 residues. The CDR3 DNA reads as TGTGCCAGTAGTAGATACAGGGAAGAAGGAGAAAAACTGTTTTTT. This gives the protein CASSRYREEGEKLFF.

DNA for the CDR3: TGTGCCAGCAGCTTCCCGACAGGGGCAACTAATGAAAAACTGTTTTTT. Its protein is CASSFPTGATNEKLFF. J is TRBJ1-4 and V is TRBV7-9; 8 nucleotides line up with TRBD1. CDR3 length: 16 residues. Trimming at V came to 3 bases and at J to 0 bases, leaving 3 bases not matched to a gene. Germline assignment: CDR1 SEHNR and CDR2 FQNEAQ (reference sequence).

This chain's CDR3 is CASRPLGGQMNTEAFF. CDR3 DNA: TGTGCCAGCAGACCCCTAGGTGGACAGATGAACACTGAAGCTTTCTTT. V gene TRBV7-6 combines with J gene TRBJ1-1, with D possibly being TRBD1 (6 bases). Trimming removed 6 bases at V and 0 bases at J, with 17 bases between. Germline CDR1 reads SGHVS; CDR2 reads FNYEAQ. This CDR3 contains 16 residues.

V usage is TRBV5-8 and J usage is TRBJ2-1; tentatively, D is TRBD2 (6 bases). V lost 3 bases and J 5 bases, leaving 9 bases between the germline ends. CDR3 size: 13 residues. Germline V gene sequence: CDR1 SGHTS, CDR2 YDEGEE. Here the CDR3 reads CASSYGLNNEQFF. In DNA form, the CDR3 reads TGTGCCAGCAGCTATGGACTAAACAATGAGCAGTTCTTC.

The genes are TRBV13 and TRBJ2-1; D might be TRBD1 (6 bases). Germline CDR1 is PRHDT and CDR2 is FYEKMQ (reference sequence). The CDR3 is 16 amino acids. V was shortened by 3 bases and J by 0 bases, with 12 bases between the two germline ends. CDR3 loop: CASSFPTGSSYNEQFF. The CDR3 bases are TGTGCCAGCAGCTTCCCGACAGGATCCTCCTACAATGAGCAGTTCTTC.

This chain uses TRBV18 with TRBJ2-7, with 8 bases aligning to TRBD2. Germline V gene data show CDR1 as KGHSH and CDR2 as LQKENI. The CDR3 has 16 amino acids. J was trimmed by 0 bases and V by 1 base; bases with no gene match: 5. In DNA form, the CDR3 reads TGTGCCAGCTCACCACAAACTAGCGGCCTCTCCTACGAGCAGTACTTC. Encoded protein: CASSPQTSGLSYEQYF.

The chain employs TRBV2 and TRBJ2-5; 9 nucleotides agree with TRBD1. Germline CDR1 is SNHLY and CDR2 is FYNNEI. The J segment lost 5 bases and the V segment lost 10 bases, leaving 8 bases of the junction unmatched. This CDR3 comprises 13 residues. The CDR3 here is CATTGGGQETQYF. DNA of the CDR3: TGTGCCACGACAGGGGGGGGTCAGGAGACCCAGTACTTC.

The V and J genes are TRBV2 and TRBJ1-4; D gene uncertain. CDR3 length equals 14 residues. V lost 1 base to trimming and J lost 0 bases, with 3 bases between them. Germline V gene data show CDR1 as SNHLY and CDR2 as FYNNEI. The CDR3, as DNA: TGTGCCAGCAGTGAAGGGACAACTAATGAAAAACTGTTTTTT. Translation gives CASSEGTTNEKLFF.

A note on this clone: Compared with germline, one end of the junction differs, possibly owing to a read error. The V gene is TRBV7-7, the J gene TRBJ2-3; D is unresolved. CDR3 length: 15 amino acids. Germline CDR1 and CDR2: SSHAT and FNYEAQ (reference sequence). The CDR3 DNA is TGTGCTAGCAGCTTAGTTCCCGGGAGCACAGATACGCAGTATTTT. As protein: CASSLVPGSTDTQYF.

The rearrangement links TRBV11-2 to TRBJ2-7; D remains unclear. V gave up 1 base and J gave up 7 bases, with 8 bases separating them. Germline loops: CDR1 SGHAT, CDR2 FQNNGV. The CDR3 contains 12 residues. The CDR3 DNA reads TGTGCCAGCAGCTTAGCCGAGATAGAGCAGTACTTC. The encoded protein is CASSLAEIEQYF.

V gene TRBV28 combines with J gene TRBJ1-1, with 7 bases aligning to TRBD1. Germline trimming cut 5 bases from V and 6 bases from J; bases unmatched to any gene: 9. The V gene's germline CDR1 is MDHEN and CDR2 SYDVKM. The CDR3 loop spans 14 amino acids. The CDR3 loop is CASSPPPGGAEAFF. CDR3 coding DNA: TGTGCCAGCAGTCCCCCGCCAGGGGGAGCTGAAGCTTTCTTT.

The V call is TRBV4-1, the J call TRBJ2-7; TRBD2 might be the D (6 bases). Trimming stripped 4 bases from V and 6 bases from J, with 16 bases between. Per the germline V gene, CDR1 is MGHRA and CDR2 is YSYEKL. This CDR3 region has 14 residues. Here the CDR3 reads CASSLPGEVPEQYF. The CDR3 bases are TGCGCCAGCAGCCTGCCGGGGGAGGTGCCCGAGCAGTACTTC.

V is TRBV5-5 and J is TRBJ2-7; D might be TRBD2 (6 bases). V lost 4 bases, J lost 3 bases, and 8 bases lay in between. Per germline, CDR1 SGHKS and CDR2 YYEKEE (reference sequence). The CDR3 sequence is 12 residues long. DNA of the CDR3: TGTGCCAGCAGCGGGGGAGGCTACGAGCAGTACTTC. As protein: CASSGGGYEQYF. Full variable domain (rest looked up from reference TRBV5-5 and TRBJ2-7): DAGVTQSPTHLIKTRGQQVTLRCSPISGHKSVSWYQQVLGQGPQFIFQYYEKEERGRGNFPDRFSARQFPNYSSELNVNALLLGDSALYLCASSGGGYEQYFGPGTRLTVT.

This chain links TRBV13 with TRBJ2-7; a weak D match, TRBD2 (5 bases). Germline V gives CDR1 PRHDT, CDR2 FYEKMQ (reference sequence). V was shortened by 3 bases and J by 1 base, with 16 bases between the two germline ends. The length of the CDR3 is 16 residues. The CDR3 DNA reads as TGTGCCAGCAGCTTGGCGGGCGGATTACAATCCTACGAGCAGTACTTC. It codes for CASSLAGGLQSYEQYF.

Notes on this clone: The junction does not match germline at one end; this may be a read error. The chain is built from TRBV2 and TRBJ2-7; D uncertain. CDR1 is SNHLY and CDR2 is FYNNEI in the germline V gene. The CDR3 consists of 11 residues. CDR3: CASIEQGEQYF. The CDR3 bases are TGTGCCAGCATTGAACAAGGCGAGCAGTACTTC. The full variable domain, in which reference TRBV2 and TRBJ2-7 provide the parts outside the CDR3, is EPEVTQTPSHQVTQMGQEVILRCVPISNHLYFYWYRQILGQKVEFLVSFYNNEISEKSEIFDDQFSVERPDGSNFTLKIRSTKLEDSAMYFCASIEQGEQYFGPGTRLTVT.

CDR3 sequence: CASSLSPLNTQYF. The CDR3, as DNA: TGTGCCAGCAGTTTATCTCCCCTGAATACGCAGTATTTT. The genes are TRBV27 and TRBJ2-3; D is unresolved. This CDR3 region has 13 residues. V lost 0 bases to trimming and J lost 7 bases, with 8 bases between them. CDR1 MNHEY and CDR2 SMNVEV come from the germline V gene (reference sequence).

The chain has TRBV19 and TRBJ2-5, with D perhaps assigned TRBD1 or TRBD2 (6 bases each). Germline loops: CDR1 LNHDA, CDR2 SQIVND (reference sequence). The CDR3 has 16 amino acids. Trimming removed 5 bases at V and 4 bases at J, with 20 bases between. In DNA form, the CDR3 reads TGTGCCAGTAGTTGGGGGCCAACCGGAGCGGGAGAGACCCAGTACTTC. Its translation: CASSWGPTGAGETQYF.

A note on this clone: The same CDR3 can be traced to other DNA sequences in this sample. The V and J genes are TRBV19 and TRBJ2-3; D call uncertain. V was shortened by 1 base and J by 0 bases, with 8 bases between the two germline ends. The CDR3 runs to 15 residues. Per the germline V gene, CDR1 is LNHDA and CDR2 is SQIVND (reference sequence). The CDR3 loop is CASSIVGTSTDTQYF. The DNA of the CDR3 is TGTGCCAGTAGTATAGTTGGCACCAGCACAGATACGCAGTATTTT.

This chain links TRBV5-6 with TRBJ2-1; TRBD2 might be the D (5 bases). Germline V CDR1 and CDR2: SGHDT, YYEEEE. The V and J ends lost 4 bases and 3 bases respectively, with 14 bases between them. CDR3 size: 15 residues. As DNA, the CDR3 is TGTGCCAGCAGCAGCTGGACTGCGATCTACAATGAGCAGTTCTTC. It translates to CASSSWTAIYNEQFF. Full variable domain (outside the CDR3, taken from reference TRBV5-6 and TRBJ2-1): DAGVTQSPTHLIKTRGQQVTLRCSPKSGHDTVSWYQQALGQGPQFIFQYYEEEERQRGNFPDRFSGHQFPNYSSELNVNALLLGDSALYLCASSSWTAIYNEQFFGPGTRLTVL.

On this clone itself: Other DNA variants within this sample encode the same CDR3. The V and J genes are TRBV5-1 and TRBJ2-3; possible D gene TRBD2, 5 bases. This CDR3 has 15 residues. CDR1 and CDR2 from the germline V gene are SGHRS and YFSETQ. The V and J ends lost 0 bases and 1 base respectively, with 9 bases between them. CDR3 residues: CASSLASGGTDTQYF. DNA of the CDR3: TGCGCCAGCAGCTTGGCCAGCGGAGGCACAGATACGCAGTATTTT.

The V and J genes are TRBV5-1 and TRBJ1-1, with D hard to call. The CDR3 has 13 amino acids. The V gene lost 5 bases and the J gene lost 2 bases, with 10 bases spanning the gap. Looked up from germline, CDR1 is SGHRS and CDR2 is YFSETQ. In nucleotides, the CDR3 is TGCGCCAGCAGGGATATGGTTAACACTGAAGCTTTCTTT. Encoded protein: CASRDMVNTEAFF.

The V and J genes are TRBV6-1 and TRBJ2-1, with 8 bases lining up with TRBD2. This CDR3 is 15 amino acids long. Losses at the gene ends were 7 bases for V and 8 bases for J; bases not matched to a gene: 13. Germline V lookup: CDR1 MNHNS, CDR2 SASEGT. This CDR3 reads CASTQRGLVLHEQFF. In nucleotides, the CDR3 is TGTGCCAGCACCCAAAGGGGACTAGTTCTGCATGAGCAGTTCTTC.

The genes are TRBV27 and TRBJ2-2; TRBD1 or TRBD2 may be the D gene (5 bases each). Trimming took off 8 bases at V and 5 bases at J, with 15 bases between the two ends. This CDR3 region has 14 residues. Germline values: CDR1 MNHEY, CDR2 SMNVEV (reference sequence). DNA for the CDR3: TGTGCCAGCTGGGGATCCTGGGGGACCGGGGAGCTGTTTTTT. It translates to CASWGSWGTGELFF.

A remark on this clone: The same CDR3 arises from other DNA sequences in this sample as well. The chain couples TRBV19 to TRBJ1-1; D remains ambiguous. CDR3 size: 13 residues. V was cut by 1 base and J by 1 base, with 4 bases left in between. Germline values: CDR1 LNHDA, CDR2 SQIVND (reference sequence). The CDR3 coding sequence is TGTGCCAGTAGTATAGCTAAGAACACTGAAGCTTTCTTT. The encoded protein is CASSIAKNTEAFF.

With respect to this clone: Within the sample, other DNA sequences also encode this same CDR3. The CDR3 DNA follows: TGTGCCAGCAGCTTCACAGGGGACGAGCAGTACTTC. This translates into CASSFTGDEQYF. The chain recombines TRBV7-9 with TRBJ2-7, with 7 bases identical to TRBD1. J gave up 5 bases and V 3 bases, and 1 base lay outside the gene matches. The length of the CDR3 is 12 residues. The germline gives CDR1 SEHNR, CDR2 FQNEAQ (reference sequence).

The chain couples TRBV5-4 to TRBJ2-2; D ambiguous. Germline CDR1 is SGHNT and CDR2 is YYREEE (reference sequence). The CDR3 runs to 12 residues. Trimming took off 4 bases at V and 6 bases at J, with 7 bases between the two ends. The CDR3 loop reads CASSPHSGELFF. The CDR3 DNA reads TGTGCCAGCAGCCCCCATTCCGGGGAGCTGTTTTTT.

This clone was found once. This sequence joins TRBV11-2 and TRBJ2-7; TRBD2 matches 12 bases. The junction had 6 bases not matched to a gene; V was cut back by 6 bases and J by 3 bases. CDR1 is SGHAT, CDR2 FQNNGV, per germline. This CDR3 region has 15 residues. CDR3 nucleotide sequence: TGTGCCAGCAGTCGGACTAGCGGGATGAGCTACGAGCAGTACTTC. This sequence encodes CASSRTSGMSYEQYF.

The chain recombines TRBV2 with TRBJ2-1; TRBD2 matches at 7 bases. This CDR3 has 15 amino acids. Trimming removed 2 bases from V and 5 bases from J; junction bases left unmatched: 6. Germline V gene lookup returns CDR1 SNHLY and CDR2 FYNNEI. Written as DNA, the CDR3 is TGTGCCAGCAGTGAACCTAGCGGAGTTGACAATGAGCAGTTCTTC. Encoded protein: CASSEPSGVDNEQFF. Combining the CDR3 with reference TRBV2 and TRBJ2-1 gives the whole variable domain EPEVTQTPSHQVTQMGQEVILRCVPISNHLYFYWYRQILGQKVEFLVSFYNNEISEKSEIFDDQFSVERPDGSNFTLKIRSTKLEDSAMYFCASSEPSGVDNEQFFGPGTRLTVL.